What follows are 9 T cell receptor beta chains derived from one specimen sequenced in a study of T-cell memory formation after mild COVID-19. Via MiXCR, TCRdb re-called the 5' RACE reads, giving one row per CDR3 protein. The data contain 150,000 or so distinct CDR3 sequences, roughly a third of them singletons. The sample consisted of PBMCs or a T cell subset sorted from them (not recorded which). The receptors derive from an adult woman who had mild COVID-19 (a few samples of this study predate the infection). Cell type and time point are not known.

The V call is TRBV6-1, the J call TRBJ2-7; D may be TRBD1 (5 bases). Trimming pared 7 bases from V and 3 bases from J, leaving 16 bases between. The CDR3 totals 14 residues. Germline CDR1 and CDR2: MNHNS and SASEGT. Here the CDR3 reads CASTTEWGLYEQYF. CDR3 in DNA: TGTGCCAGCACCACCGAGTGGGGCCTCTACGAGCAGTACTTC.

The sample holds many counts of this clonotype. The chain links TRBV12-3 or TRBV12-4 to TRBJ2-5, with D tentatively TRBD2 (7 bases). Deletions cut 3 bases from V and 5 bases from J, with 13 bases between. The CDR3 length is 14 residues. The CDR3 sequence: CASSFWGGKETQYF. DNA of the CDR3: TGTGCCAGCAGTTTCTGGGGGGGCAAGGAGACCCAGTACTTC.

The V gene is TRBV21-1, the J gene TRBJ2-7. TRBV21-1 is deemed a pseudogene. The CDR3 is 10 amino acids. The CDR3 reads CASSKNEQYF. The CDR3 DNA reads as TGTGCCAGCAGCAAAAACGAGCAGTACTTC.

The chain couples TRBV7-8 to TRBJ1-3; TRBD1 matches 10 bases. CDR1 and CDR2 (germline): SGHVS, FQNEAQ. J gave up 2 bases and V 2 bases, and 3 bases lay outside the gene matches. This CDR3 region has 16 residues. Here the CDR3 DNA reads TGTGCCAGCAGCTTACGACAGGGGGCGACTGGAAACACCATATATTTT. It translates to CASSLRQGATGNTIYF. Combining the CDR3 with reference TRBV7-8 and TRBJ1-3 gives the whole variable domain GAGVSQSPRYKVAKRGQDVALRCDPISGHVSLFWYQQALGQGPEFLTYFQNEAQLDKSGLPSDRFFAERPEGSVSTLKIQRTQQEDSAVYLCASSLRQGATGNTIYFGEGSWLTVV.

The rearrangement uses TRBV4-3 and TRBJ1-5; D is unresolved. The CDR3 extends over 14 amino acids. The ends were cut back, 2 bases at V and 0 bases at J, with 5 bases in the middle. CDR1 is LGHNA and CDR2 is YSLEER in the germline V gene. CDR3 nucleotide sequence: TGCGCCAGCAGCCAATCAGTTAGCAATCAGCCCCAGCATTTT. Amino acid sequence: CASSQSVSNQPQHF.

V is TRBV20-1 and J is TRBJ2-3, with D possibly matching TRBD2 (6 bases). V was shortened by 1 base and J by 0 bases, with 11 bases between the two germline ends. Germline CDR1 reads DFQATT; CDR2 reads SNEGSKA (reference sequence). The CDR3 consists of 15 residues. The chain's CDR3 is CSARGLDLSTDTQYF. Here the CDR3 DNA reads TGCAGTGCTAGAGGACTAGATCTTAGCACAGATACGCAGTATTTT.

This clonotype was counted a few times. The V gene is TRBV30, the J gene TRBJ1-1; D unresolved. The V gene's germline CDR1 is GTSNPN and CDR2 SVGIG (reference sequence). This CDR3 has 13 residues. Trimming took 2 bases from V and 1 from J, leaving 8 bases between them. DNA for the CDR3: TGTGCCTGGAGTTTGACGGGGAACACTGAAGCTTTCTTT. Translating it yields CAWSLTGNTEAFF. The variable domain in full, completed from reference TRBV30 and TRBJ1-1, reads SQTIHQWPATLVQPVGSPLSLECTVEGTSNPNLYWYRQAAGRGLQLLFYSVGIGQISSEVPQNLSASRPQDRQFILSSKKLLLSDSGFYLCAWSLTGNTEAFFGQGTRLTVV.

This clonotype has more than one count but fewer than ten. The J gene is TRBJ1-2, the V gene TRBV12-3 or TRBV12-4; 9 bases are shared with TRBD1. The V segment lost 6 bases and the J segment 2 bases; nucleotides outside the gene matches: 4. The length of the CDR3 is 14 residues. The CDR3: CASSSGTGNYGYTF. In DNA form, the CDR3 reads TGTGCCAGCAGCTCCGGGACAGGGAACTATGGCTACACCTTC.

The chain has TRBV3-1 and TRBJ1-1, with D possibly matching TRBD1 (5 bases). V was shortened by 4 bases and J by 3 bases, with 9 bases between the two germline ends. Looked up from germline, CDR1 is LGHDT and CDR2 is YNNKEL (reference sequence). The CDR3 spans 13 residues. CDR3: CASSRPTDTEAFF. The CDR3 DNA is TGTGCCAGCAGCCGGCCGACAGACACTGAAGCTTTCTTT.